The 21 T cell receptor beta chains given below trace back to one sample, sequenced in a study of neurological immune-mediated disorders. TCRdb independently ran MiXCR on the 5' RACE reads; one entry per CDR3 protein. The table includes about 120,000 distinct CDR3 sequences, approximately 3.2% detected once. The material sequenced was PBMCs. Receptors originate from a woman between 25 and 40 years old with multiple sclerosis.

The sample holds many counts of this clonotype. V is TRBV10-2 and J is TRBJ2-3, with D possibly TRBD2 on 7 matching bases. V dropped 5 bases and J dropped 2 bases, with 14 bases sitting between them. CDR3 length: 15 residues. Germline assignment: CDR1 WSHSY and CDR2 SAAADI. In DNA form, the CDR3 reads TGCGCCAGCAGTCTGGGGGGGGCGATCACAGATACGCAGTATTTT. It codes for CASSLGGAITDTQYF.

This clonotype was recorded at least ten times. The chain combines TRBV7-2 with TRBJ1-2; the match to TRBD1 covers 7 bases. Germline V lookup: CDR1 SGHTA, CDR2 FQGNSA. This CDR3 spans 15 amino acids. Losses at the gene ends were 5 bases for V and 3 bases for J; bases not matched to a gene: 9. The CDR3 here is CASSPRPGTDYGYTF. The CDR3, as DNA: TGTGCCAGCAGCCCACGGCCAGGGACAGACTATGGCTACACCTTC.

This clonotype was recorded many times. The V gene is TRBV7-8, the J gene TRBJ1-5, with D perhaps TRBD1 (5 bases). Between the trimmed V and J ends, which lost 3 bases and 5 bases, there was a span of 8 bases. Germline V gives CDR1 SGHVS, CDR2 FQNEAQ. This CDR3 spans 13 amino acids. The CDR3 loop reads CASSLGPDQPQHF. In nucleotides, the CDR3 is TGTGCCAGCAGCTTGGGACCCGATCAGCCCCAGCATTTT.

The sample holds many counts of this clonotype. V gene TRBV6-2 or TRBV6-3 combines with J gene TRBJ2-1; D perhaps matches TRBD1 (6 bases). CDR1 is MNHEY, CDR2 SVGEGT, per germline. CDR3 size: 14 residues. V dropped 2 bases and J dropped 10 bases, with 15 bases sitting between them. CDR3 DNA: TGTGCCAGCAGTTACCTGGGACATTCCGAGGAGCAGTTCTTC. This codes for CASSYLGHSEEQFF.

This clonotype was seen repeatedly, ten times or more. The V gene is TRBV6-5, the J gene TRBJ2-3, with D possibly being TRBD1 (5 bases). The V and J ends lost 7 bases and 4 bases respectively, with 15 bases between them. The CDR3 extends over 14 amino acids. Germline V gene lookup returns CDR1 MNHEY and CDR2 SVGAGI. The CDR3 nucleotides are TGTGCCAGCACCGAGACAGAGGCCCCAGATACGCAGTATTTT. Its translation is CASTETEAPDTQYF.

This clonotype showed up many times. This chain's CDR3 is CSASWRGGGAEQFF. The CDR3 coding sequence is TGCAGTGCTAGCTGGCGGGGGGGCGGGGCTGAGCAGTTCTTC. This sequence joins TRBV20-1 and TRBJ2-1; 9 positions match TRBD2. The J segment lost 9 bases and the V segment lost 3 bases, leaving 9 bases of the junction unmatched. CDR3 size: 14 residues. The germline V gene encodes CDR1 DFQATT and CDR2 SNEGSKA (reference sequence).

The chain is built from TRBV10-3 and TRBJ1-1; unclear D gene. The germline V gene has CDR1 ENHRY and CDR2 SYGVKD. CDR3 length: 12 amino acids. The V end was cut by 5 bases, the J end by 1 base, with 5 bases between. This chain's CDR3 is CAISNTNTEAFF. The CDR3 coding sequence is TGTGCCATCAGTAATACGAACACTGAAGCTTTCTTT.

The chain combines TRBV5-1 with TRBJ2-1, with TRBD2 matching over 11 bases. V trimming: 4 bases; J trimming: 9 bases; junction bases outside the gene matches: 12. The CDR3 totals 16 residues. The germline gives CDR1 SGHRS, CDR2 YFSETQ. The CDR3 DNA is TGCGCCAGCAGCCCCATAACTAGCGGGAGTGGAGGTGAGCAGTTCTTC. This sequence encodes CASSPITSGSGGEQFF.

This clonotype was picked up many times. The chain has TRBV27 and TRBJ1-2, with a weak D call TRBD1 (5 bases). CDR3 length: 15 amino acids. The germline CDR1 and CDR2 sequences are MNHEY and SMNVEV (reference sequence). V was shortened by 1 base and J by 7 bases, with 16 bases between the two germline ends. DNA of the CDR3: TGTGCCAGCAGTTTATATGAAGGGGCCTTCGGTGGCTACACCTTC. This translates into CASSLYEGAFGGYTF.

The chain uses TRBV12-3 or TRBV12-4 and TRBJ1-2; TRBD1 aligns across 9 bases. V lost 4 bases to trimming and J lost 4 bases; unmatched junction nucleotides: 1. The CDR3 length is 13 residues. CDR3 sequence (DNA): TGTGCCAGCAGTTCGGACAGGGGCTATGGCTACACCTTC. It encodes CASSSDRGYGYTF.

The sample holds many counts of this clonotype. The chain recombines TRBV5-5 with TRBJ1-1; D gene ambiguous. Trimming cost V 2 bases and J 7 bases, with 9 bases left between them. The CDR3 consists of 12 residues. Germline V gene data show CDR1 as SGHKS and CDR2 as YYEKEE (reference sequence). CDR3 loop: CASSFIGDEAFF. CDR3 DNA: TGTGCCAGCAGCTTTATCGGGGATGAAGCTTTCTTT.

This clonotype was seen repeatedly, ten times or more. This sequence joins TRBV2 and TRBJ1-2; TRBD1 aligns across 7 bases. J lost 8 bases, V lost 6 bases, and 6 bases had no gene match. The CDR3 has 12 amino acids. Germline V gives CDR1 SNHLY, CDR2 FYNNEI. As DNA, the CDR3 is TGTGCCAGCAGGGGAGGGGGCTGGGGCTACACCTTC. Its translation: CASRGGGWGYTF.

In this sample, this clonotype turned up many times. The CDR3 sequence is CASSPVVTPYNEQFF. For the CDR3, the DNA is TGTGCCAGTTCCCCTGTTGTAACCCCGTACAATGAGCAGTTCTTC. The rearrangement uses TRBV11-2 and TRBJ2-1, with D hard to call. Trimming removed 9 bases from V and 4 bases from J, with 19 bases in between. The CDR3 has 15 residues. Germline V gene data show CDR1 as SGHAT and CDR2 as FQNNGV.

This clonotype was counted ten times or more. The rearrangement links TRBV20-1 to TRBJ2-1, with D possibly matching TRBD2 (5 bases). Per the germline V gene, CDR1 is DFQATT and CDR2 is SNEGSKA (reference sequence). Trimming left V 6 bases short and J 9 bases short, with 15 bases between. This CDR3 region has 12 residues. The CDR3 nucleotides read TGCAGTGCGAAACCCTCTAGCACTGAGCAGTTCTTC. Translation: CSAKPSSTEQFF.

This clonotype occurred many times. In DNA form, the CDR3 reads TGTGCCAGCAGCCAAAAGGACAGAAATAGCAATCAGCCCCAGCATTTT. Translated, it gives CASSQKDRNSNQPQHF. The V gene is TRBV6-2 or TRBV6-3, the J gene TRBJ1-5; D is perhaps TRBD1 (6 bases). CDR1 MNHEY and CDR2 SVGEGT come from the germline V gene. This CDR3 has 16 residues. The V end lost 6 bases, the J end lost 0 bases, and 15 bases lay between the germline ends.

This clonotype showed up many times. This chain joins TRBV7-9 and TRBJ2-5; D perhaps matches TRBD2 (5 bases). Germline values: CDR1 SEHNR, CDR2 FQNEAQ (reference sequence). The CDR3 spans 16 residues. The V end was cut by 5 bases, the J end by 1 base, with 17 bases between. CDR3 in amino acids: CASSHPRWRAQETQYF. In DNA, the CDR3 is TGTGCCAGCAGCCATCCCCGATGGCGGGCCCAAGAGACCCAGTACTTC.

This chain links TRBV5-1 with TRBJ1-2; D ambiguous. The CDR3 consists of 13 residues. In germline, CDR1 is SGHRS, CDR2 YFSETQ. The V end lost 3 bases, the J end lost 4 bases, and 10 bases lay between the germline ends. As DNA, the CDR3 is TGCGCCAGCAGCTCCTCCTCTCCCTATGGCTACACCTTC. This gives the protein CASSSSSPYGYTF.

This clonotype was detected only a few times. The CDR3 is CASSLVGGTTEAFF. Written as DNA, the CDR3 is TGCGCCAGCAGCTTGGTTGGGGGTACCACTGAAGCTTTCTTT. The rearrangement joins TRBV5-1 to TRBJ1-1; D is perhaps TRBD1 (5 bases). The CDR3 loop spans 14 amino acids. CDR1 and CDR2 (germline): SGHRS, YFSETQ. V lost 0 bases and J lost 4, with 10 bases in between.

The sample holds many counts of this clonotype. The chain joins TRBV6-2 or TRBV6-3 to TRBJ2-1; D is ambiguous. The ends were cut back, 7 bases at V and 2 bases at J, with 12 bases in the middle. CDR1 is MNHEY and CDR2 is SVGEGT in the germline V gene. The CDR3 covers 14 residues. CDR3 sequence reads: CASNVGSPYNEQFF. The CDR3 DNA reads as TGTGCCAGCAACGTAGGGTCTCCCTACAATGAGCAGTTCTTC.

This clonotype has ten or more counts. The chain is built from TRBV7-6 and TRBJ1-1; possibly TRBD1 for D (5 bases). The CDR3 is 15 amino acids. Trimming left V 6 bases short and J 6 bases short, with 20 bases between. Germline loops: CDR1 SGHVS, CDR2 FNYEAQ. The CDR3: CASRPGGDPNAEAFF. CDR3 coding DNA: TGTGCCAGCAGGCCTGGTGGGGACCCAAACGCTGAAGCTTTCTTT.

This clonotype was counted ten times or more. This chain connects TRBV27 to TRBJ2-1; TRBD1 aligns across 7 bases. The V segment lost 3 bases and the J segment 3 bases; nucleotides outside the gene matches: 5. The germline CDR1 and CDR2 sequences are MNHEY and SMNVEV (reference sequence). This CDR3 contains 15 residues. Here the CDR3 reads CASSLLGGDYNEQFF. The CDR3, as DNA: TGTGCCAGCAGTTTGCTAGGGGGCGACTACAATGAGCAGTTCTTC.